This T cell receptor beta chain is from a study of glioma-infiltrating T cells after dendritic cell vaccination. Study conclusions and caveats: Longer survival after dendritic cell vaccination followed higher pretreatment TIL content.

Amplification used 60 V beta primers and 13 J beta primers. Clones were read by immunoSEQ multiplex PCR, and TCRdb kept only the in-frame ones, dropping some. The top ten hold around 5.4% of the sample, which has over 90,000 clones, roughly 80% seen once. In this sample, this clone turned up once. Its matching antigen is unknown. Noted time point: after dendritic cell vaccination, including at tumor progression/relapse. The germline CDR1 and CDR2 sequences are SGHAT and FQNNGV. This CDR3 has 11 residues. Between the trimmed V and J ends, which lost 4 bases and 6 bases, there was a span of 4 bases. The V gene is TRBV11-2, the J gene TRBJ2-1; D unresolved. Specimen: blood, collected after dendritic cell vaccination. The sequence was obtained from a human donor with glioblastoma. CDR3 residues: CASSSGNEQFF. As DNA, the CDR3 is TGTGCCAGCAGCTCGGGCAATGAGCAGTTCTTC. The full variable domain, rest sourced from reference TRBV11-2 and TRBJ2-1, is EAGVAQSPRYKIIEKRQSVAFWCNPISGHATLYWYQQILGQGPKLLIQFQNNGVVDDSQLPKDRFSAERLKGVDSTLKIQPAKLEDSAVYLCASSSGNEQFFGPGTRLTVL.